The 5 T cell receptor beta chains below all came from one sample that was sequenced in a study of T cell responses to AZD1222 COVID-19 vaccine. Sequenced by immunoSEQ multiplex PCR; TCRdb stores in-frame clones only, minus some. This table holds tens of thousands of clones, roughly 73% found once. The source material was peripheral blood, sampled on day 0 of AZD1222 vaccination. These TCRs come from an adult in good health.

The genes are TRBV5-1 and TRBJ2-3; 11 positions agree with TRBD2. The CDR3 contains 18 residues. Germline lookup yields CDR1 SGHRS and CDR2 YFSETQ. Trimming cost V 4 bases and J 1 base; bases outside gene matches: 11. CDR3 nucleotide sequence: TGCGCCAGCAGCCCCTTGTTTAGCGGGGGGGTTCGCACAGATACGCAGTATTTT. Encoded protein: CASSPLFSGGVRTDTQYF.

V gene TRBV15 combines with J gene TRBJ2-1, with 9 nucleotides matching TRBD2. With V trimmed by 0 bases and J by 0 bases, 12 bases remained unmatched. The CDR3 runs 20 residues. Germline CDR1 and CDR2: LNHNV and YYDKDF (reference sequence). The CDR3 here is CATSRDRKRGALSSYNEQFF. CDR3 DNA sequence: TGTGCCACCAGCAGAGACCGGAAGCGGGGGGCCCTAAGCTCCTACAATGAGCAGTTCTTC.

V and J are TRBV10-3 and TRBJ1-1; 7 positions agree with TRBD1. CDR1 and CDR2 from the germline V gene are ENHRY and SYGVKD. The trim removed 6 bases at V and 10 bases at J, leaving 17 bases unmatched. CDR3 size: 15 residues. Written as DNA, the CDR3 is TGTGCCATCAGCCCTACGGGACAGCTCCCGGGGAGAGCTTTCTTT. It encodes CAISPTGQLPGRAFF.

The CDR3 DNA is TGTGCCAGCTCATCAACTAGCGGGGTGACAGATACGCAGTATTTT. Its protein product is CASSSTSGVTDTQYF. The chain couples TRBV18 to TRBJ2-3, with 10 bases lining up with TRBD2. CDR1 and CDR2 from the germline V gene are KGHSH and LQKENI. The CDR3 covers 15 residues. Trimming took 5 bases from V and 3 from J; bases not matched to a gene: 5.

V and J are TRBV7-6 and TRBJ2-3; 9 bases match TRBD2. The CDR3 totals 16 residues. Germline values: CDR1 SGHVS, CDR2 FNYEAQ. V trimming: 1 base; J trimming: 0 bases; junction bases outside the gene matches: 2. This CDR3 reads CASSLGAGGSTDTQYF. The CDR3, as DNA: TGTGCCAGCAGCTTAGGAGCGGGGGGTAGCACAGATACGCAGTATTTT.